These 10 T cell receptor beta chains were all obtained from the same sample, sequenced in a study of cytomegalovirus exposure and HLA in healthy donors (dated by TCRdb to about 2017). Receptor amplification or capture employed the immunoSEQ multiplex PCR assay. For the multiplex PCR, a mixture combining 60 forward primers for TCR Vbeta segments and 13 reverse primers for TCR Jbeta segments was used. As stored in TCRdb, this immuneACCESS dataset retains in-frame rearrangements with V and J assigned. A fraction of the clones does not appear; measured against another copy, unresolved V genes explain less than half of the discrepancy, and the remainder lacks a known reason. Here the sample has roughly 100,000 clones; roughly 75% occur a single time. Clones ranked in the top ten supply more than 1.5% of the sample. The sample taken for sequencing was PBMCs. Receptor source: a woman in her forties in good health and CMV-seronegative.

The gene calls are TRBV6-1 and TRBJ1-5; possible D gene TRBD1, 5 bases. CDR1 and CDR2 (germline): MNHNS, SASEGT. CDR3 size: 13 residues. With 5 bases removed from V and 9 bases from J, the gap between germline ends came to 14 bases. CDR3 sequence reads: CASSPRQLGPQHF. The CDR3 DNA is TGTGCCAGCAGTCCACGACAGTTAGGGCCCCAGCATTTT.

V and J are TRBV27 and TRBJ2-4; 13 bases fit TRBD2. Trimming took 6 bases from V and 5 from J; bases not matched to a gene: 4. Germline CDR1 and CDR2: MNHEY and SMNVEV (reference sequence). The length of the CDR3 is 15 residues. The DNA for the CDR3 is TGTGCCAGCAGACTAGCGGGAGGGCCACAAAACATTCAGTACTTC. This translates into CASRLAGGPQNIQYF.

V and J are TRBV2 and TRBJ2-7; 10 positions agree with TRBD2. Germline values: CDR1 SNHLY, CDR2 FYNNEI. The CDR3 sequence is 14 residues long. The ends lost 6 bases at V and 0 bases at J; junction bases unmatched: 2. The DNA for the CDR3 is TGTGCCAGCAGGGGGACTAGCGACTCCTACGAGCAGTACTTC. It yields the protein CASRGTSDSYEQYF. The complete variable domain, with remaining parts taken from reference TRBV2 and TRBJ2-7, reads EPEVTQTPSHQVTQMGQEVILRCVPISNHLYFYWYRQILGQKVEFLVSFYNNEISEKSEIFDDQFSVERPDGSNFTLKIRSTKLEDSAMYFCASRGTSDSYEQYFGPGTRLTVT.

This chain joins TRBV5-1 and TRBJ1-5; D is unresolved. Trimming took off 4 bases at V and 6 bases at J, with 11 bases between the two ends. Germline values: CDR1 SGHRS, CDR2 YFSETQ. The CDR3 loop spans 13 amino acids. The CDR3 spells CASSRFEGQPQHF. CDR3 nucleotides: TGCGCCAGCAGCCGGTTCGAGGGTCAGCCCCAGCATTTT.

CDR3 nucleotides: TGCGCCAGCAGCTTCTCGTCGCAGGGAGGCGACAATGAGCAGTTCTTC. Its protein is CASSFSSQGGDNEQFF. The rearrangement joins TRBV5-1 to TRBJ2-1; tentatively, D is TRBD2 (6 bases). Germline lookup yields CDR1 SGHRS and CDR2 YFSETQ. The CDR3 spans 16 residues. Deletions cut 2 bases from V and 5 bases from J, with 17 bases between.

This clone was counted only a few times. V gene TRBV18 combines with J gene TRBJ2-5; D is unresolved. Germline CDR1 is KGHSH and CDR2 is LQKENI. The CDR3 contains 12 residues. Deletions cut 4 bases from V and 7 bases from J, with 10 bases between. This CDR3 is CASSRLELTQYF. The CDR3 DNA is TGTGCCAGCTCACGGTTGGAGCTGACCCAGTACTTC.

The chain links TRBV4-1 to TRBJ2-1; 12 bases match TRBD2. This CDR3 is 14 amino acids long. CDR1 MGHRA and CDR2 YSYEKL come from the germline V gene. Unmatched junction bases numbered 7, after V lost 4 bases and J lost 12 bases. The CDR3 DNA reads TGCGCCAGCAGCCCTACGGGACTAGCGGGCCGGCAGTTCTTC. It codes for CASSPTGLAGRQFF.

Only one count was recorded for this clone. J is TRBJ2-7 and V is TRBV28; 8 nucleotides line up with TRBD1. The CDR3 runs 13 residues. Germline CDR1 MDHEN, CDR2 SYDVKM. J gave up 4 bases and V 6 bases, and 5 bases lay outside the gene matches. CDR3 in DNA: TGTGCCAGCAGGGGGACAGGTTCTTACGAGCAGTACTTC. It codes for CASRGTGSYEQYF.

This chain uses TRBV28 with TRBJ1-2; maybe TRBD1 (6 bases). The CDR3 is 15 amino acids. V was trimmed by 5 bases and J by 4 bases, leaving 17 bases between them. The germline gives CDR1 MDHEN, CDR2 SYDVKM. Here the CDR3 DNA reads TGTGCCAGCAGTCCAGGGGCCGGGGACATCTATGGCTACACCTTC. It is translated as CASSPGAGDIYGYTF.

This clone was seen once. This chain links TRBV7-9 with TRBJ2-7, with a tentative D call TRBD2 (5 bases). V was clipped by 3 bases and J by 3 bases, with 9 bases between them. The germline gives CDR1 SEHNR, CDR2 FQNEAQ (reference sequence). The CDR3 is 13 residues long. The CDR3 region has the DNA TGTGCCAGCAGCTTCACTAGGGACTACGAGCAGTACTTC. This sequence encodes CASSFTRDYEQYF.